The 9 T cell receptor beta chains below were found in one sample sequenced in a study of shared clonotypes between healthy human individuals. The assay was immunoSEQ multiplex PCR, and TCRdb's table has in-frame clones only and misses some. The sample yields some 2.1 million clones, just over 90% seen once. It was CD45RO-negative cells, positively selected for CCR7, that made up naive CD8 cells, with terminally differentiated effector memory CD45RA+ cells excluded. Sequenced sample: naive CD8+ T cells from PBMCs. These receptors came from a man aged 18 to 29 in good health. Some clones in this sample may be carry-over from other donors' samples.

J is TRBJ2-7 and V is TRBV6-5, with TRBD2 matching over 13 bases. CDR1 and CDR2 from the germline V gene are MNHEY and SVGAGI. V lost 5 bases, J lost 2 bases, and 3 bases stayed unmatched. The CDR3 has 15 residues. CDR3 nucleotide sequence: TGTGCCAGCAGTCCGACTAGCGGGAGGCCCTACGAGCAGTACTTC. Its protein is CASSPTSGRPYEQYF.

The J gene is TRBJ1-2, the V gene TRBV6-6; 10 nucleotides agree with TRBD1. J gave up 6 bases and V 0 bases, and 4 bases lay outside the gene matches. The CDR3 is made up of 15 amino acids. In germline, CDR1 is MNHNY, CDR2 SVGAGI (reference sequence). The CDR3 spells CASSYSEGQGNGYTF. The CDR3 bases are TGTGCCAGCAGTTACTCAGAGGGACAGGGGAATGGCTACACCTTC.

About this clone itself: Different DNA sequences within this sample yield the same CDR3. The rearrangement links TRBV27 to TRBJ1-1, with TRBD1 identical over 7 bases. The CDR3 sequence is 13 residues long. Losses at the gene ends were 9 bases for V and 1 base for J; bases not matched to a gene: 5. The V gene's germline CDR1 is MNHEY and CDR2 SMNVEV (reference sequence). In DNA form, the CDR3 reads TGTGCCAGTAGACAGGGTGGGAACACTGAAGCTTTCTTT. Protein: CASRQGGNTEAFF.

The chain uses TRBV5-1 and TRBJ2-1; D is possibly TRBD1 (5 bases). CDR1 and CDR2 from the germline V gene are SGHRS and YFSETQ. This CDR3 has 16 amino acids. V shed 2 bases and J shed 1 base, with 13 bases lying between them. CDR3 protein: CASSFQGGNSYNEQFF. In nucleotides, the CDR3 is TGCGCCAGCAGCTTTCAGGGTGGGAATTCCTACAATGAGCAGTTCTTC.

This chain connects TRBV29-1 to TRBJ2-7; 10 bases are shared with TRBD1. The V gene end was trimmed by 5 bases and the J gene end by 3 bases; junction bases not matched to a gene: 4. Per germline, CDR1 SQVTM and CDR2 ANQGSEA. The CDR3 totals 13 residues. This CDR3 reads CSVIGQGVYEQYF. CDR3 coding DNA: TGCAGCGTTATAGGACAGGGGGTCTACGAGCAGTACTTC.

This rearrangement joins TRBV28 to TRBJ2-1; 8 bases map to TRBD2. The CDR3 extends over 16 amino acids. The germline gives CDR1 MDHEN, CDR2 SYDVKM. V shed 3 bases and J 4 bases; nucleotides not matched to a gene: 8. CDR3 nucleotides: TGTGCCAGCAGTTTGAAGGGCGGGAGGAGTTACAATGAGCAGTTCTTC. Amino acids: CASSLKGGRSYNEQFF.

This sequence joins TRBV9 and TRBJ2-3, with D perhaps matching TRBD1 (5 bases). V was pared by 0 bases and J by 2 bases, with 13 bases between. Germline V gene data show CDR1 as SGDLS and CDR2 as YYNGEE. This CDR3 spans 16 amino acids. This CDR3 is CASSVGPTGDTDTQYF. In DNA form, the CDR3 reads TGTGCCAGCAGCGTAGGGCCAACAGGTGACACAGATACGCAGTATTTT.

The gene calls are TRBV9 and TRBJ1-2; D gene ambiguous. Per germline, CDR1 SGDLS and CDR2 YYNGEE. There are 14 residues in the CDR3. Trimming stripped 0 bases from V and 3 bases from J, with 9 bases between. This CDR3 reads CASSVGDGYYGYTF. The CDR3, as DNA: TGTGCCAGCAGCGTAGGTGATGGTTACTATGGCTACACCTTC.

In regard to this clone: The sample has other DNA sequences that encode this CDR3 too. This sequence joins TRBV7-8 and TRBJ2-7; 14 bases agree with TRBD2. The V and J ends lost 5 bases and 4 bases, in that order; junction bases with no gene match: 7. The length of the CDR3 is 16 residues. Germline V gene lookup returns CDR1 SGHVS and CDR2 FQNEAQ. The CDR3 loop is CASSSRLAGGTYEQYF. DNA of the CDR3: TGTGCCAGCAGCAGTCGACTAGCGGGAGGGACTTACGAGCAGTACTTC.